The 4 T cell receptor beta chains listed next were all sequenced from one sample in a study of control samples from healthy donors and cancer patients. This table comes from immunoSEQ multiplex PCR, and its TCRdb copy is limited to in-frame clones, with some not included. The sample includes over 150,000 clones, 90% to 95% of them seen just once. The sequenced sample consisted of blood. The receptors here all came from a woman under 30 in good health.

The chain uses TRBV7-9 and TRBJ1-1; 7 nucleotides match TRBD1. Germline assignment: CDR1 SEHNR and CDR2 FQNEAQ (reference sequence). CDR3 length: 18 residues. With V trimmed by 1 base and J by 0 bases, 11 bases remained unmatched. The CDR3 DNA reads TGTGCCAGCAGCTTAGGGAGAACGACAGGGCGGCTGAACACTGAAGCTTTCTTT. It yields the protein CASSLGRTTGRLNTEAFF.

The chain recombines TRBV9 with TRBJ1-5, with unresolved D. The length of the CDR3 is 15 residues. V was trimmed by 0 bases and J by 4 bases, leaving 11 bases between them. From germline, CDR1 is SGDLS and CDR2 YYNGEE. CDR3 sequence reads: CASSVGEYPNQPQHF. The CDR3 DNA is TGTGCCAGCAGCGTAGGGGAGTATCCTAATCAGCCCCAGCATTTT.

CDR3: CASSYFDTQYF. The CDR3 nucleotides read TGTGCCAGCAGTTACTTTGATACGCAGTATTTT. The chain recombines TRBV6-2 or TRBV6-3 with TRBJ2-3; D not certain. Trimming shortened V by 1 base and J by 6 bases, and 2 bases separated the two germline ends. This CDR3 region has 11 residues. The V gene's germline CDR1 is MNHEY and CDR2 SVGEGT.

J is TRBJ1-4 and V is TRBV12-3 or TRBV12-4; no firm D call. Trimming removed 3 bases from V and 8 bases from J, with 7 bases in between. CDR3 length equals 12 residues. The CDR3 protein is CASSFFGEKLFF. The CDR3 DNA follows: TGTGCCAGCAGTTTTTTTGGGGAAAAACTGTTTTTT.